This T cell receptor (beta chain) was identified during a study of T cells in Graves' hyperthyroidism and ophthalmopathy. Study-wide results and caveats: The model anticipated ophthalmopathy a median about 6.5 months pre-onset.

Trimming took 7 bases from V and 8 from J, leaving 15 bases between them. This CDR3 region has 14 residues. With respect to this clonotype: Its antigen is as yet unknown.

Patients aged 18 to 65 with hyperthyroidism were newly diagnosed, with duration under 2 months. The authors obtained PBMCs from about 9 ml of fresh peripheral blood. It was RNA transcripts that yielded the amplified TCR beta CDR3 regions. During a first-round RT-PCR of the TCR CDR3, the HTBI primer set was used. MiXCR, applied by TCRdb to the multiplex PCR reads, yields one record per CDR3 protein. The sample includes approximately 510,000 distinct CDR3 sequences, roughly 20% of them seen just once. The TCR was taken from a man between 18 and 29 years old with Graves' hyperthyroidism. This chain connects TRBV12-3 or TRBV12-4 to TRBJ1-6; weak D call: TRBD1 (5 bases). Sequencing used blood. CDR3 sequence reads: CASTSDTTYSPLHF. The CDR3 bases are TGTGCCAGCACTTCGGACACCACCTATTCACCCCTCCACTTT.